The entry below describes one TCR beta chain. The antigen it recognizes is unknown. The input lacks base qualities; no much larger clone sits a single base away. The CDR3 starts with the cysteine, ends with the phenylalanine, and has 13 residues. The CDR3 DNA has 39 bases and is translated from base 1. The germline V gene (reference sequence) provides CDR1 MNHEY and CDR2 SMNVEV. Relative to germline, V is 3 bases shorter and J is 5 bases shorter, with 10 bases between their ends. The data belong to a study of blood T cell repertoires in COVID-19 (dated by TCRdb to about 2020). At the level of the whole study: Collaborator samples came from the United States, Italy and Spain and covered acute and convalescent phases of COVID-19. Where available, HLA class I and class II types were obtained from metadata supplied by the sample provider rather than from assay-based typing. Subjects who had been exposed to COVID-19, were actively infected with it, or had recovered from it provided the deeply sampled blood TCRbeta repertoires that made up the dataset. The material from the prospective study consisted of cDNA or gDNA derived from T cells, B-cell-depleted T cells, or PBMCs. A freely available public database, intended as a resource for researchers studying the immune response to SARS-CoV-2, is where the repertoires were released. Sample metadata almost always included a de-identified subject ID, COVID-19 status, age in years and sex. The samples were drawn from two sources: the first 160 participants of the ongoing ImmuneRACE study, and approximately 1,300 subjects contributed by 6 global collaborators.

The collaborating institutions used their own protocols to collect whole blood in K2EDTA tubes. For TCRbeta analysis, collaborator samples were shipped as frozen whole blood, as isolated PBMCs, or as DNA extracted from either sample type. Study-wide findings and limitations: How much clinical and demographic metadata was included differed by source and by participant, and the metadata was provided uncurated.

TCRbeta CDR3 regions were amplified from genomic DNA by means of the immunoSEQ Assay, a bias-controlled multiplex PCR. Per the original workflow: Within the assay, amplification of reference gene primers was used to estimate how many nucleated cells each sample contained. Sequence reads were collapsed and filtered to measure the absolute abundance of every unique TCRbeta CDR3 rearrangement. For each sample, productive Simpson clonality was calculated as the square root of Simpson's diversity index across productive rearrangements. The clones in this table, taken by TCRdb from immuneACCESS, are in-frame only. Not every clone is retained; where verified, under half of the shortfall comes from an unresolved V gene, and the cause of the rest is unknown. From that table come the V and J calls and clone size; the DNA was used to work out D and trimming. This sample lists some 51,000 clones; 70% to 90% were detected once. Approximately 10% of the sample goes to the ten largest clones.

This chain joins TRBV27 to TRBJ2-5; no D gene call is confident. This receptor was taken from a man in his fifties or sixties with active COVID-19. The source material was peripheral blood. The DNA sequence reads TGTGCCAGCAGTTTCTCCGGTTTGGAGACCCAGTACTTC. Protein translation: CASSFSGLETQYF.